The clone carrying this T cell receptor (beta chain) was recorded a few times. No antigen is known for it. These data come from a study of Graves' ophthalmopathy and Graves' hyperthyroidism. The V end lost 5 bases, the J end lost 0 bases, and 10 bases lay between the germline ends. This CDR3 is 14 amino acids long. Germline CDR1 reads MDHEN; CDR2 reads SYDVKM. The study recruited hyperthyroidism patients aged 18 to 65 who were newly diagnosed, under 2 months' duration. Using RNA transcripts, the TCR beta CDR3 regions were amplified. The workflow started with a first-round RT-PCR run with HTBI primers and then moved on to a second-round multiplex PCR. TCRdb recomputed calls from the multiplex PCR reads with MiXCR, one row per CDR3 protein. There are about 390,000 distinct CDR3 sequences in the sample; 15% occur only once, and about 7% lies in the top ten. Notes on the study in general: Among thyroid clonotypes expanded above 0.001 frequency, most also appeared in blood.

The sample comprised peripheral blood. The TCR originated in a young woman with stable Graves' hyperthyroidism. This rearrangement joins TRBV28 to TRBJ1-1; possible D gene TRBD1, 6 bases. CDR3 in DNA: TGTGCCAGCAGTGCGGGGGCTCTGAACACTGAAGCTTTCTTT. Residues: CASSAGALNTEAFF.